Below, one TCR beta chain is given with its context. These data are taken from a study of T cell changes during pregnancy in multiple sclerosis. The table came from immunoSEQ multiplex PCR; TCRdb's copy has only in-frame clones and leaves some out. The table lists 15,000 to 20,000 clones, about 89% of them singletons. The specimen comprised CD8+ T cells from peripheral blood mononuclear cells, sampled in the third trimester of pregnancy. The receptor comes from a female donor in good health, enrolled as a control in a pregnancy study.

In DNA, the CDR3 is TGTGCCAGCAGCGAAGAAGGACTAGCGGACCACAATGAGCAGTTCTTC. It encodes CASSEEGLADHNEQFF. V is TRBV7-8 and J is TRBJ2-1; 10 bases match TRBD2. The CDR3 runs 16 residues. The trim removed 5 bases at V and 5 bases at J, leaving 9 bases unmatched. CDR1 is SGHVS and CDR2 is FQNEAQ in the germline V gene.